The 2 T cell receptor beta chains reported below all come from one sample, sequenced in a study of T-cell reconstitution after alpha-beta-depleted transplantation in children. TCRbeta library preparation incorporated unique molecular identifiers. TCRdb analysed the PCR reads with MiXCR anew, one entry per CDR3 protein. The sample gives roughly 190,000 distinct CDR3 sequences, 13% to 15% of which show up once; roughly 13% is in the top ten. The specimen comprised PBMCs from the stem cell graft donor, sampled from the stem cell graft. The receptors here all came from a human donor who donated a stem cell graft to a child with acute lymphoblastic leukemia.

This clonotype has a count of ten or more. The rearrangement uses TRBV5-1 and TRBJ2-3, with D uncertain. The germline V gene encodes CDR1 SGHRS and CDR2 YFSETQ. The length of the CDR3 is 14 residues. Trimming stripped 2 bases from V and 0 bases from J, with 7 bases between. CDR3 DNA: TGCGCCAGCAGCTTAATAGCTAGCACAGATACGCAGTATTTT. It encodes CASSLIASTDTQYF. The full variable domain, completed using reference TRBV5-1 and TRBJ2-3, is KAGVTQTPRYLIKTRGQQVTLSCSPISGHRSVSWYQQTPGQGLQFLFEYFSETQRNKGNFPGRFSGRQFSNSRSEMNVSTLELGDSALYLCASSLIASTDTQYFGPGTRLTVL.

This clonotype was seen only a few times. The chain carries TRBV4-2 and TRBJ2-3, with TRBD1 matching 8 bases. J lost 3 bases, V lost 2 bases, and 7 bases had no gene match. Germline V gene sequence: CDR1 LGHNA, CDR2 YNFKEQ. CDR3 length: 16 amino acids. CDR3 nucleotide sequence: TGTGCCAGCAGCCAACGACAGGGGAAGTCGACAGATACGCAGTATTTT. This encodes CASSQRQGKSTDTQYF.